Below are 4 T cell receptor beta chains sequenced from a single sample in a study of early T cells in non-severe SARS-CoV-2 infection. One entry per CDR3 protein, called by TCRdb with MiXCR from the 5' RACE reads. The table has about 110,000 distinct CDR3 sequences, around an eighth seen once. The sequenced sample consisted of whole blood. The receptors originated from an adult who was a healthcare worker with PCR-confirmed SARS-CoV-2 infection or an uninfected control (not recorded which).

This clonotype was counted many times. This sequence joins TRBV5-1 and TRBJ2-7, with D perhaps TRBD2 (6 bases). This CDR3 region has 12 residues. Between the trimmed V and J ends, which lost 4 bases and 5 bases, there was a span of 10 bases. Per the germline V gene, CDR1 is SGHRS and CDR2 is YFSETQ. The CDR3: CASSAGLHEQYF. In nucleotides, the CDR3 is TGCGCCAGCAGCGCCGGACTACACGAGCAGTACTTC.

This clonotype has a handful of counts. The CDR3 is CASSINPLGNSPLHF. The CDR3 nucleotides are TGTGCCAGTAGTATCAATCCCCTGGGAAACTCACCCCTCCACTTT. This chain joins TRBV19 and TRBJ1-6; D remains unclear. CDR1 is LNHDA and CDR2 is SQIVND in the germline V gene (reference sequence). CDR3 size: 15 residues. V was trimmed by 3 bases and J by 10 bases, leaving 16 bases between them.

This clonotype was recorded a few times. The chain is built from TRBV6-1 and TRBJ1-5; D unresolved. Germline V CDR1 and CDR2: MNHNS, SASEGT. The V gene lost 6 bases and the J gene lost 1 base, with 10 bases spanning the gap. This CDR3 is built from 14 residues. In DNA form, the CDR3 reads TGTGCCAGCAGCGTTGACACGAGCAATCAGCCCCAGCATTTT. Amino acids: CASSVDTSNQPQHF.

This clonotype was picked up many times. This chain links TRBV18 with TRBJ1-3; D remains ambiguous. The CDR3 is made up of 15 amino acids. Germline loops: CDR1 KGHSH, CDR2 LQKENI. Trimming stripped 3 bases from V and 0 bases from J, with 9 bases between. For the CDR3, the DNA is TGTGCCAGCTCACCCAGAAGGGACTCTGGAAACACCATATATTTT. Translation gives CASSPRRDSGNTIYF.